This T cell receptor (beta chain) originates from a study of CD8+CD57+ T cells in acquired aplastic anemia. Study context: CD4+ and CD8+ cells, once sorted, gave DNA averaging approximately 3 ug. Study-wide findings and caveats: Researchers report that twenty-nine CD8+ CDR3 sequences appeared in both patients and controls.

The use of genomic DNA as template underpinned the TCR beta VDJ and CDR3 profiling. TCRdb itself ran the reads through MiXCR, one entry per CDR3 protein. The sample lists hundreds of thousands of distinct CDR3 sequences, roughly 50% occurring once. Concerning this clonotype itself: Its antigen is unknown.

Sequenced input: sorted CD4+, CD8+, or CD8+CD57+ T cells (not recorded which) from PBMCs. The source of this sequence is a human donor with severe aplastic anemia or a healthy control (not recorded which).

The CDR3 DNA sequence: TGTGCCAGCAGTGAATATAGACCCGTGGCAGCGAGATTTTATAGCAATCAGCCCCAGCATTTT. Translating gives CASSEYRPVAARFYSNQPQHF. This rearrangement joins TRBV25-1 to TRBJ1-5; D gene unclear. The CDR3 is made up of 21 amino acids. Trimming took 0 bases from V and 0 from J, leaving 24 bases between them. Germline V lookup: CDR1 MGHDK, CDR2 SYGVNS.